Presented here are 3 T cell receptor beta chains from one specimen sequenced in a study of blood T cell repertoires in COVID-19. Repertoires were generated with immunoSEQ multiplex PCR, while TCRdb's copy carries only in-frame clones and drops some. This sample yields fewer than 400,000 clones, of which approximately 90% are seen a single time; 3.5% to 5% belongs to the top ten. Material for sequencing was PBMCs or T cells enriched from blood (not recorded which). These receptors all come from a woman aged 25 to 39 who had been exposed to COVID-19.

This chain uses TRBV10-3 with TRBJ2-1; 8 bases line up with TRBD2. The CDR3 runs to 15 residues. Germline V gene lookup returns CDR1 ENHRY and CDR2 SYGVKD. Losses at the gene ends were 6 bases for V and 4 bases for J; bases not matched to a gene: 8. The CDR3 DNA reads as TGTGCCATCAGGGTTGTAGCGGGACTGTACAATGAGCAGTTCTTC. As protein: CAIRVVAGLYNEQFF.

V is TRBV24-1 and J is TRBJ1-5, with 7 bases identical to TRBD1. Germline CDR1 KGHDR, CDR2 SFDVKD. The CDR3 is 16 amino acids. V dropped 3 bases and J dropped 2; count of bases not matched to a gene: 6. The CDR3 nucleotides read TGTGCCACCAGTGATGTCAGGGGGAACGGCAATCAGCCCCAGCATTTT. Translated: CATSDVRGNGNQPQHF.

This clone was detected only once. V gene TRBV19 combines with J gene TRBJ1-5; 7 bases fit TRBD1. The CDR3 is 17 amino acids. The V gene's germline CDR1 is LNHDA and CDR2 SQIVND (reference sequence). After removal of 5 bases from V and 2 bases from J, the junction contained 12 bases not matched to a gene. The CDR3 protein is CASSPAKAGQGNQPQHF. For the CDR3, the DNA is TGTGCCAGTAGTCCCGCCAAGGCAGGACAGGGCAATCAGCCCCAGCATTTT.